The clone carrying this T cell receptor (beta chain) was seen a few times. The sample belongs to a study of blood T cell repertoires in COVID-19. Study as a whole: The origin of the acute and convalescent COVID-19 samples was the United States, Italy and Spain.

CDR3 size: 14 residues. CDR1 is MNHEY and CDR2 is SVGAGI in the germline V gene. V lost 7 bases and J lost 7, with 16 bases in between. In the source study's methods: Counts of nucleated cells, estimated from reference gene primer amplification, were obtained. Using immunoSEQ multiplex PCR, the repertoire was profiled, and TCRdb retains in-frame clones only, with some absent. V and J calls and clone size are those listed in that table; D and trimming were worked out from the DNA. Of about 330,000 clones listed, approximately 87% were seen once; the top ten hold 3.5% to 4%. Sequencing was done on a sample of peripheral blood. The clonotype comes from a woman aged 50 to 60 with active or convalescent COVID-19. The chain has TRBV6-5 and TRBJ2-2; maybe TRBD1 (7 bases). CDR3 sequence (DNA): TGTGCCAGCACCGCGGAGGGGGCGGTCGGGGAGCTGTTTTTT. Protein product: CASTAEGAVGELFF.